This T cell receptor (beta chain) is drawn from a study of blood T cell repertoires in COVID-19. The CDR3 covers 13 residues. Germline-derived CDR1 and CDR2 are LNHDA and SQIVND (reference sequence). V dropped 4 bases and J dropped 2 bases, with 8 bases sitting between them. The authors' processing: Reference gene primer amplification yielded estimated nucleated cell counts. Repertoires were generated with immunoSEQ multiplex PCR, while TCRdb's copy carries only in-frame clones and drops some. V, J and clone size derive from that table, while D and trimming were established from the DNA sequence. The data hold some 490,000 clones, with approximately 83% observed a single time.

Sequencing was carried out using peripheral blood. The receptor was isolated from a human donor in a cohort sampled during active COVID-19. The chain has TRBV19 and TRBJ1-2; maybe TRBD1 (5 bases). CDR3 in DNA: TGTGCCAGTAGTAGACAGATCAACTATGGCTACACCTTC. It is translated as CASSRQINYGYTF.